This TCR beta chain was sequenced during a study of identical twins (dated by TCRdb to 2016 to 2018). With regard to the full study: The study deep-sequenced TCR alpha and beta repertoires from monozygotic twins, unrelated adults of various ages and cord blood to test whether fetal clonotypes persist. To rule out contamination, the twin experiments were replicated at different times with different library preparation protocols.

Every donor in the study was a healthy Caucasian. Three pairs of female monozygotic twins, all aged 18 to 29 years, made up the twin cohort. CD4+ and CD8+ T cell populations were isolated with positive isolation kits from Invitrogen. The full study reports these points: Zero-insertion analyses could be partly confounded by invariant T cells such as MAIT and iNKT, although diverse VJ usage argued against such confounding for most clonotypes. Abundant cord blood beta clonotypes had fewer insertions, young adult naive repertoires showed a similar but weaker trend, and memory repertoires showed no such trend. Because the same donors could not be followed over many years, the conclusions relied on cross-sectional statistical analysis. Out-of-frame TCR alpha sharing in monozygotic twins was systematically underestimated by recombination models, whereas sharing between unrelated individuals was in agreement with the recombination models. Compared with coincidental sharing between unrelated individuals, out-of-frame TCR alpha sequences shared between twins showed an excess of sequences with low generation probability. In beta out-of-frame sequences, excess twin sharing was weaker, because having fewer shared sequences lowered the signal-to-noise ratio.

The method was 5' RACE. The listed sequencing device is Illumina HiSeq 2000. Template switching added a universal primer binding site, and the final cDNA carried a unique molecular identifier that allowed TCR cDNA molecules to be counted accurately. Specific primers in the conserved constant-segment region were used to synthesize first-strand cDNA for the TCR alpha and beta chains. To control for contamination, every cDNA library was double barcoded, receiving both a SMART-Mk sample barcode and Illumina barcodes. TruSeq adapter sequences, together with Illumina sample barcodes, were added in two successive PCR steps. Sequencing of the TCR alpha and beta cDNA libraries was done on the Illumina HiSeq platform using custom primers. The authors' pipeline ran thus. Raw reads were processed with MiGEC to extract unique molecular identifiers, and MiXCR was used to determine CDR3 positions. For each individual, recombination models were inferred using an EM algorithm with the repgenHMM and IGoR tools. Shared clonotype analysis was performed with the tcR package in R, normalizing sharing by the product of cloneset sizes. To study raw recombination without the effects of thymic and clonal selection, out-of-frame nonproductive sequences were analyzed. The public reads were quality trimmed at Q25 with fastp and then assembled into clones with MiXCR by TCRdb, keeping productive beta chains. One record per CDR3 amino acid sequence lists the most common genes and DNA. The V and J calls shown here were made by TCRdb, not taken from the authors' results. Counted in this sample were about 250,000 distinct CDR3 sequences; 6% to 8.5% of them appeared once. The top ten clones comprise less than 6.5% of the sample.

The CDR3, cysteine through phenylalanine, is 13 amino acids long. The retained sequence is limited to the CDR3, 39 bases, with the frame set at the first base. CDR1 and CDR2 are read off the germline V gene as MNHNS and SASEGT. Trimming at the junction amounts to 6 bases on V and 3 bases on J, and the germline ends lie 11 bases apart. In its sample, this clonotype was seen many times. This receptor's antigen is unknown. No qualities accompany the bases; no much larger clone lies one base away. Separately, the same data were catalogued under a study of yellow fever vaccine responses in identical twins. As the second paper documents: According to the authors, the vaccine-induced T cell response in identical twins seemed to be partly convergent and partly specific to each individual. In the study, vaccine-responding T cell clones were precisely tracked in identical twins.

Input material: CD8+ T cells sorted from blood. The TCR was taken from a woman between 18 and 29 years old in good health. Recombination joined TRBV6-1 with TRBJ1-1; there is no confident call for the D gene. The CDR3 in this case is CASRLGGYTEAFF. The DNA sequence follows: TGTGCCAGCAGGCTCGGAGGGTACACTGAAGCTTTCTTT.